The 25 T cell receptor beta chains presented below share a single source sample, sequenced in a study of cytomegalovirus exposure and HLA in healthy donors. Primers included in the PCR were 60 Vbeta and 13 Jbeta primers. Only in-frame clones appear in the TCRdb table, and some are missing; sequencing was by immunoSEQ multiplex PCR. The sample holds 88,000 or so clones, under 65% seen once. The material sequenced was PBMCs. Receptors were obtained from a male donor in good health and CMV-seropositive.

This sequence joins TRBV6-5 and TRBJ1-2; tentatively, D is TRBD1 (5 bases). V was cut by 8 bases and J by 5 bases, with 21 bases left in between. CDR3 length equals 15 residues. The germline gives CDR1 MNHEY, CDR2 SVGAGI. The CDR3 region has the DNA TGTGCCAGCGGTACGGAGGGGAGGGCAAAGTATGGCTACACCTTC. This codes for CASGTEGRAKYGYTF.

This clone was found a few times. This chain joins TRBV5-1 and TRBJ2-3; maybe TRBD1 (5 bases). Trimming stripped 3 bases from V and 4 bases from J, with 6 bases between. This CDR3 comprises 12 residues. CDR1 SGHRS and CDR2 YFSETQ come from the germline V gene. The CDR3 bases are TGCGCCAGCAGCTCCAGGGCAGATACGCAGTATTTT. This sequence encodes CASSSRADTQYF.

The V call is TRBV10-3, the J call TRBJ2-3; 12 bases are a match to TRBD1. Trimming took 9 bases from V and 6 from J; bases not matched to a gene: 7. Germline CDR1 is ENHRY and CDR2 is SYGVKD. The CDR3 runs 14 residues. In nucleotides, the CDR3 is TGTGCCATGGGGGACAGGGGGCGTACGGATACGCAGTATTTT. Amino acid sequence: CAMGDRGRTDTQYF.

The chain is built from TRBV2 and TRBJ2-1; tentative D call: TRBD1 (5 bases). V lost 4 bases, J lost 8 bases, and 6 bases lay in between. The CDR3 is 11 amino acids. Germline values: CDR1 SNHLY, CDR2 FYNNEI. In DNA form, the CDR3 reads TGTGCCAGCAGTGCCAGGGATGAGCAGTTCTTC. This translates into CASSARDEQFF.

This rearrangement joins TRBV28 to TRBJ2-1; 13 bases align to TRBD2. Germline CDR1 is MDHEN and CDR2 is SYDVKM. After removal of 5 bases from V and 3 bases from J, the junction contained 7 bases not matched to a gene. This CDR3 region has 17 residues. The CDR3 DNA sequence: TGTGCCAGCAGTCCTTACGGGACTAGCGGGGTCTACAATGAGCAGTTCTTC. This sequence encodes CASSPYGTSGVYNEQFF.

This chain uses TRBV7-3 with TRBJ2-1; unclear D gene. The germline V gene has CDR1 SGHTA and CDR2 FQGTGA. There are 14 residues in the CDR3. Trimming stripped 1 base from V and 6 bases from J, with 10 bases between. CDR3 nucleotides: TGTGCCAGCAGCTTAAACTTTAGGAGCAATGAGCAGTTCTTC. It translates to CASSLNFRSNEQFF. The complete variable domain, with remaining parts taken from reference TRBV7-3 and TRBJ2-1, reads GAGVSQTPSNKVTEKGKYVELRCDPISGHTALYWYRQSLGQGPEFLIYFQGTGAADDSGLPNDRFFAVRPEGSVSTLKIQRTERGDSAVYLCASSLNFRSNEQFFGPGTRLTVL.

This rearrangement joins TRBV6-5 to TRBJ2-5; D ambiguous. Trimming pared 6 bases from V and 1 base from J, leaving 3 bases between. This CDR3 contains 11 residues. Per germline, CDR1 MNHEY and CDR2 SVGAGI. The CDR3 is CASSLQETQYF. Written as DNA, the CDR3 is TGTGCCAGCAGCCTCCAAGAGACCCAGTACTTC.

This clone showed up just once. The gene calls are TRBV9 and TRBJ2-3, with TRBD2 identical over 9 bases. The CDR3 is 15 amino acids. The V gene end was trimmed by 2 bases and the J gene end by 5 bases; junction bases not matched to a gene: 6. Per the germline V gene, CDR1 is SGDLS and CDR2 is YYNGEE. CDR3 sequence: CASSVEAGGRDTQYF. The DNA for the CDR3 is TGTGCCAGCAGCGTGGAAGCGGGGGGCAGAGATACGCAGTATTTT.

The chain is built from TRBV21-1 and TRBJ2-3; no check of the table's D call, TRBD2, against the DNA was made. TRBV21-1 is listed as a pseudogene. This CDR3 is 12 amino acids long. The CDR3 here is CASWSGTDTQYF. The DNA of the CDR3 is TGTGCCAGCTGGTCGGGCACAGATACGCAGTATTTT.

The chain couples TRBV28 to TRBJ1-1, with D perhaps TRBD1 (6 bases). The germline gives CDR1 MDHEN, CDR2 SYDVKM. This CDR3 is built from 13 residues. V lost 11 bases to trimming and J lost 1 base, with 14 bases between them. CDR3 nucleotide sequence: TGTGCCTGCTACAGGGCCGGGAACACTGAAGCTTTCTTT. Translating gives CACYRAGNTEAFF.

This clone was counted a few times. The chain combines TRBV30 with TRBJ2-3; TRBD1 matches at 8 bases. CDR1 GTSNPN and CDR2 SVGIG come from the germline V gene (reference sequence). The junction had 8 bases not matched to a gene; V was cut back by 2 bases and J by 4 bases. The CDR3 is 15 residues long. In DNA, the CDR3 is TGTGCCTGGAGTCCAGGACAGGGAAGCGCAGATACGCAGTATTTT. It translates to CAWSPGQGSADTQYF.

In its sample, this clone was seen a few times. This chain joins TRBV19 and TRBJ1-4; 8 positions agree with TRBD1. With V trimmed by 3 bases and J by 7 bases, 7 bases remained unmatched. This CDR3 contains 15 residues. CDR1 and CDR2 from the germline V gene are LNHDA and SQIVND (reference sequence). Here the CDR3 DNA reads TGTGCCAGTAGTATCGGCAGGGGGCGCGGTGAAAAACTGTTTTTT. Translation gives CASSIGRGRGEKLFF. Looking up the rest from reference TRBV19 and TRBJ1-4 gives the full variable domain: DGGITQSPKYLFRKEGQNVTLSCEQNLNHDAMYWYRQDPGQGLRLIYYSQIVNDFQKGDIAEGYSVSREKKESFPLTVTSAQKNPTAFYLCASSIGRGRGEKLFFGSGTQLSVL.

There are a few counts of this clone. The genes are TRBV9 and TRBJ2-2; 13 bases fit TRBD2. Germline lookup yields CDR1 SGDLS and CDR2 YYNGEE. The CDR3 is 15 residues long. V shed 4 bases, J shed 13 bases, and the junction held 10 bases outside the gene matches. CDR3 protein: CASSLRLAGGARLFF. DNA of the CDR3: TGTGCCAGCAGCCTCCGACTAGCGGGAGGCGCCCGGCTGTTTTTT.

This clone was seen a handful of times. The chain combines TRBV6-5 with TRBJ1-1; 8 nucleotides match TRBD1. This CDR3 is 14 amino acids long. Trimming removed 7 bases from V and 3 bases from J; junction bases left unmatched: 7. Looked up from germline, CDR1 is MNHEY and CDR2 is SVGAGI. The CDR3 region is CASNRQGRYTEAFF. In nucleotides, the CDR3 is TGTGCCAGCAATAGACAGGGGAGGTACACTGAAGCTTTCTTT.

The V call is TRBV27, the J call TRBJ1-1; 10 positions agree with TRBD1. Germline values: CDR1 MNHEY, CDR2 SMNVEV (reference sequence). The CDR3 totals 17 residues. The V segment lost 5 bases and the J segment 4 bases; nucleotides outside the gene matches: 13. In nucleotides, the CDR3 is TGTGCCAGCAGTCCGTTGGGGACAGGGGTTGGGGGCACTGAAGCTTTCTTT. It yields the protein CASSPLGTGVGGTEAFF.

Of note for this clone: Other DNA sequences in this sample translate to the same CDR3. The genes are TRBV7-2 and TRBJ2-1, with TRBD1 matching over 8 bases. The CDR3 has 15 amino acids. CDR1 is SGHTA and CDR2 is FQGNSA in the germline V gene. V lost 1 base and J lost 2; bases outside the gene matches: 1. CDR3 amino acids: CASSLDRGAYNEQFF. The CDR3 nucleotides read TGTGCCAGCAGCTTAGACAGGGGGGCCTACAATGAGCAGTTCTTC. Complete variable domain (other parts from reference TRBV7-2 and TRBJ2-1): GAGVSQSPSNKVTEKGKDVELRCDPISGHTALYWYRQSLGQGLEFLIYFQGNSAPDKSGLPSDRFSAERTGGSVSTLTIQRTQQEDSAVYLCASSLDRGAYNEQFFGPGTRLTVL.

This clone was recorded once. The CDR3 nucleotides are TGTGCCAGCAGTACAGAGACCGGGGAGCTGTTTTTT. Its protein is CASSTETGELFF. The chain couples TRBV6-6 to TRBJ2-2; no definite D call. In germline, CDR1 is MNHNY, CDR2 SVGAGI (reference sequence). V was clipped by 5 bases and J by 5 bases, with 6 bases between them. The CDR3 is 12 amino acids.

The chain combines TRBV4-2 with TRBJ2-5; D is perhaps TRBD2 (6 bases). The germline V and J ends were trimmed by 0 bases and 4 bases, with 21 bases remaining between them. CDR1 is LGHNA, CDR2 YNFKEQ, per germline. The CDR3 spans 18 residues. Here the CDR3 reads CASSQEGPFGSSRETQYF. CDR3 in DNA: TGTGCCAGCAGCCAAGAAGGACCTTTCGGGAGCTCGAGAGAGACCCAGTACTTC.

V is TRBV19 and J is TRBJ2-7, with D possibly TRBD2 on 5 matching bases. Trimming stripped 4 bases from V and 6 bases from J, with 16 bases between. Germline-derived CDR1 and CDR2 are LNHDA and SQIVND (reference sequence). This CDR3 comprises 14 residues. The CDR3 sequence: CASSTTAAVGEQYF. The CDR3 DNA reads as TGTGCCAGTAGTACCACGGCAGCGGTCGGCGAGCAGTACTTC.

V and J are TRBV6-4 and TRBJ2-6; D call uncertain. Germline V CDR1 and CDR2: MRHNA, SNTAGT. CDR3 length: 15 amino acids. The V and J ends lost 0 bases and 2 bases respectively, with 5 bases between them. Written as DNA, the CDR3 is TGTGCCAGCAGTGACTCTACAGCTGGGGCCAACGTCCTGACTTTC. This encodes CASSDSTAGANVLTF.

The sample holds one count of this clone. V gene TRBV29-1 combines with J gene TRBJ2-7; no clear D. Germline lookup yields CDR1 SQVTM and CDR2 ANQGSEA. This CDR3 comprises 12 residues. With 6 bases removed from V and 5 bases from J, the gap between germline ends came to 14 bases. The CDR3 DNA is TGCAGCGTCCAACTTCCAGAGGACGAGCAGTACTTC. Translation gives CSVQLPEDEQYF.

The gene calls are TRBV7-2 and TRBJ1-2; D is undetermined. Trimming stripped 8 bases from V and 0 bases from J, with 7 bases between. From germline, CDR1 is SGHTA and CDR2 FQGNSA. The CDR3 covers 12 residues. The CDR3 here is CASGQSNYGYTF. CDR3 in DNA: TGTGCCAGCGGTCAGTCTAACTATGGCTACACCTTC.

The chain combines TRBV7-9 with TRBJ1-5; maybe TRBD1 (6 bases). CDR1 is SEHNR and CDR2 is FQNEAQ in the germline V gene (reference sequence). V was clipped by 1 base and J by 6 bases, with 10 bases between them. This CDR3 region has 14 residues. Here the CDR3 reads CASSLEGGTQPQHF. CDR3 bases: TGTGCCAGCAGCTTAGAGGGGGGGACTCAGCCCCAGCATTTT.

The V and J genes are TRBV11-2 and TRBJ2-7, with D possibly being TRBD1 (5 bases). CDR1 SGHAT and CDR2 FQNNGV come from the germline V gene. This CDR3 has 13 residues. V gave up 5 bases and J gave up 4 bases, with 12 bases separating them. CDR3: CASSNRRVYEQYF. The DNA of the CDR3 is TGTGCCAGCAGCAACCGCAGGGTTTACGAGCAGTACTTC. The entire variable domain, with the rest obtained from reference TRBV11-2 and TRBJ2-7, is as follows: EAGVAQSPRYKIIEKRQSVAFWCNPISGHATLYWYQQILGQGPKLLIQFQNNGVVDDSQLPKDRFSAERLKGVDSTLKIQPAKLEDSAVYLCASSNRRVYEQYFGPGTRLTVT.

The chain recombines TRBV29-1 with TRBJ2-7; D uncertain. The V end was cut by 0 bases, the J end by 2 bases, with 14 bases between. Germline V lookup: CDR1 SQVTM, CDR2 ANQGSEA. The CDR3 extends over 15 amino acids. CDR3 DNA: TGCAGCGTTGAAGATCCCCAAGCCCATACCTACGAGCAGTACTTC. It specifies CSVEDPQAHTYEQYF.